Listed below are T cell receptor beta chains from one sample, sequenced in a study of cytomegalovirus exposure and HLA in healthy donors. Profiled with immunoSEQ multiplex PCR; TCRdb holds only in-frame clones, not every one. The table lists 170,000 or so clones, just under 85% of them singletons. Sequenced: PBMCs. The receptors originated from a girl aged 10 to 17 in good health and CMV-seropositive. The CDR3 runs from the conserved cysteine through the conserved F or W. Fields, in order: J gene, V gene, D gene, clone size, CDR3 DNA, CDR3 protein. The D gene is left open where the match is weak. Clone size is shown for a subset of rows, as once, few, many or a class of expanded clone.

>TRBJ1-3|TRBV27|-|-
TGTGCCAGCAGTTCGGGGACAACCTCTGGAAACACCATATATTTT
CASSSGTTSGNTIYF
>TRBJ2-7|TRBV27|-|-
TGTGCCAGCAGTATTGGTTACACGGGATTTGGGGAGCAGTACTTC
CASSIGYTGFGEQYF
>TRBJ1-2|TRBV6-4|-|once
TGTGCCAGCAGTGACTCGGGCAGTTCTGGCTACACCTTC
CASSDSGSSGYTF
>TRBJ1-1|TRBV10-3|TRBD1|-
TGTGCCATCAGTGAGCCCAAGGACAGGACGAGTTTCTTT
CAISEPKDRTSFF
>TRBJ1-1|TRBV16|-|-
TGTGCCAGCAGCCAGGCCAATCTCAACACTGAAGCTTTCTTT
CASSQANLNTEAFF
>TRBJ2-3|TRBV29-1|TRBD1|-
TGCAGCGTTGTACAGGGGACACGAACAGATACGCAGTATTTT
CSVVQGTRTDTQYF
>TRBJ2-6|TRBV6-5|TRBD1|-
TGTGCCAGCAGTACTGACAGGGGTAAGGCCAACGTCCTGACTTTC
CASSTDRGKANVLTF
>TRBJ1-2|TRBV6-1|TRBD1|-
TGTGCCAGCAGTGACTGGGACAGGGAGCACTCTGGCTACACCTTC
CASSDWDREHSGYTF
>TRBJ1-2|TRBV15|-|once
TGTGCCACCAGCAGAGATTTGGCAGGCTATGGCTACACCTTC
CATSRDLAGYGYTF
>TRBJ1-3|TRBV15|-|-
TGTGCCACCAGCTTCCGGGGGACCGGTGGAAACACCATATATTTT
CATSFRGTGGNTIYF
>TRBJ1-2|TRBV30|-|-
TGTGCCTGGATACGCGGGCCCGGCTACACCTTC
CAWIRGPGYTF
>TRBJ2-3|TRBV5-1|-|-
TGCGCCAGCAGCTTGGCCAGTGGTCCTAGCGGCACAGATACGCAGTATTTT
CASSLASGPSGTDTQYF
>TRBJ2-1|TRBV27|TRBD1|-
TGTGCCAGCAGTCCAACCCTCCGGGACAGCGTTGGCGAGCAGTTCTTC
CASSPTLRDSVGEQFF
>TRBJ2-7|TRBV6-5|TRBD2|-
TGTGCCAGCAGTTACGGTAGCGGGGGGCCTTCCTACGAGCAGTACTTC
CASSYGSGGPSYEQYF
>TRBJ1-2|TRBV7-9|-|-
TGTGCCAGCAGCGACCGGTCGGGGAGCTATGGCTACACCTTC
CASSDRSGSYGYTF
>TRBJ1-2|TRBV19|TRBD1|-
TGTGCCAGTAAGGGGGCCCACTACTATGGCTACACCTTC
CASKGAHYYGYTF
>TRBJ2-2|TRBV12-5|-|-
TGTGCTAGTGGTTTGGCCGCAGGGACCGGGGAGCTGTTTTTT
CASGLAAGTGELFF
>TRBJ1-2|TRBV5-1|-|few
TGCGCCAGCAGCTTGGAGGTCAGCGAGTCCTATGGCTACACCTTC
CASSLEVSESYGYTF
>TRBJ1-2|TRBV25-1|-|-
TGTGCCAGCAGTGACAATAACAGAGAGTGGAACTATGGCTACACCTTC
CASSDNNREWNYGYTF
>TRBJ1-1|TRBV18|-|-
TGTGCCAGCTCACCGGCCAGTTACACTGAAGCTTTCTTT
CASSPASYTEAFF
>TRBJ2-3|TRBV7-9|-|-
TGTGCCAGCACCCGACCGACAGACACAGATACGCAGTATTTT
CASTRPTDTDTQYF
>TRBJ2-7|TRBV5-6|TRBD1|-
TGTGCCAGCAGCTTGGGAGGGACAGGGGGCTACGAGCAGTACTTC
CASSLGGTGGYEQYF
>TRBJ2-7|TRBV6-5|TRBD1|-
TGTGCCAGCAGTGGGGACAGGGCAGGGGAGCAGTACTTC
CASSGDRAGEQYF